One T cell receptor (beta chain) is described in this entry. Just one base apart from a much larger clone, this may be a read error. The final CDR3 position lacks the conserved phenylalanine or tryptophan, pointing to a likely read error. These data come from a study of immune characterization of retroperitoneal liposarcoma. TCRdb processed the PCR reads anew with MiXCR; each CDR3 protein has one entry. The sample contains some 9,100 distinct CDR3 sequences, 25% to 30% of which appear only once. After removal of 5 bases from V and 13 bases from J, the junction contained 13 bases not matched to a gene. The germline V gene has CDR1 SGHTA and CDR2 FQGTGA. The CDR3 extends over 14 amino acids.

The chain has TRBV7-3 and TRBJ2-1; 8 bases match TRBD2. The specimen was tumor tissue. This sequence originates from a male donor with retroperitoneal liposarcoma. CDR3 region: CASSPGTSLETQFV. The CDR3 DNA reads TGTGCCAGCAGCCCCGGGACTAGTCTTGAGACCCAGTTCGTC.